This T cell receptor beta chain stems from a study of T cell responses to AZD1222 COVID-19 vaccine. The overall study: Pooled together were second doses at about 4 or about 12 weeks.

The protocol was immunoSEQ multiplex PCR, while the TCRdb copy is restricted to in-frame clones and leaves out a portion. The sample carries under 130,000 clones, roughly nine tenths recorded once. In this sample, this clone turned up once. No antigen is known for it. Germline loops: CDR1 LGHNA, CDR2 YSLEER. CDR3 size: 14 residues. V was pared by 0 bases and J by 9 bases, with 5 bases of the junction left unmatched. The study's findings and limits: Baseline testing showed seropositivity in only six or seven AZD1222 recipients. Mostly white British, mostly female donors; authors suggested clonal diversity may be underestimated. After two AZD1222 doses, spike-specific TCR breadth and depth rose versus day 0.

This rearrangement joins TRBV4-3 to TRBJ2-1, with 7 bases lining up with TRBD2. Sequencing was performed on peripheral blood, taken on day 0 of AZD1222 vaccination. This sequence originates from an adult in good health. This CDR3 reads CASSQDKTSTEQFF. CDR3 coding DNA: TGCGCCAGCAGCCAAGATAAGACTAGCACTGAGCAGTTCTTC.